One and the same sample provided the 9 T cell receptor beta chains below, sequenced in a study of CD8+ T cells in alopecia areata. The treatment is: oral pan-JAK inhibitor, 5-10 mg twice daily. Investigators isolated RNA and reverse transcribed it into cDNA to act as the sequencing template. TCRdb keeps only in-frame clones here, not all; method: immunoSEQ multiplex PCR. The data hold about 220,000 clones, with about 50% observed a single time. The sample here was CD4+ T cells sorted from blood, taken at week 4, from a patient treated with tofacitinib. The origin of the receptors is a human donor with alopecia areata.

Ten or more counts support this clone. At one end, the junction sequence differs from germline, possibly due to a read error. The chain carries TRBV19 and TRBJ2-3; 8 bases are a match to TRBD2. This CDR3 has 14 amino acids. Germline CDR1 reads LNHDA; CDR2 reads SQIVND (reference sequence). As DNA, the CDR3 is TGTGCCAGTAGGATAGCGGGGTTCACAGATACGCAGTATTTT. Protein product: CASRIAGFTDTQYF.

This clone has a handful of counts. The chain joins TRBV25-1 to TRBJ2-1; the D is unclear. The V gene's germline CDR1 is MGHDK and CDR2 SYGVNS. The V and J ends lost 5 bases and 5 bases respectively, with 4 bases between them. The CDR3 extends over 11 amino acids. CDR3 in amino acids: CASSRHNEQFF. The CDR3 nucleotides read TGTGCCAGCAGTAGACACAATGAGCAGTTCTTC.

The chain joins TRBV2 to TRBJ2-6; D is perhaps TRBD1 (6 bases). V lost 7 bases, J lost 0 bases, and 10 bases lay in between. This CDR3 comprises 15 residues. Germline-derived CDR1 and CDR2 are SNHLY and FYNNEI. CDR3 nucleotide sequence: TGTGCCAGCAAAAAAGGGGGCTCTGGGGCCAACGTCCTGACTTTC. Amino acid sequence: CASKKGGSGANVLTF.

The genes are TRBV30 and TRBJ1-5; D uncertain. V was clipped by 0 bases and J by 1 base, with 7 bases between them. The CDR3 has 14 amino acids. Germline CDR1 GTSNPN, CDR2 SVGIG (reference sequence). CDR3 in DNA: TGTGCCTGGAGTGTAGGTATGAGCAATCAGCCCCAGCATTTT. Residues: CAWSVGMSNQPQHF. The variable domain in full, completed from reference TRBV30 and TRBJ1-5, reads SQTIHQWPATLVQPVGSPLSLECTVEGTSNPNLYWYRQAAGRGLQLLFYSVGIGQISSEVPQNLSASRPQDRQFILSSKKLLLSDSGFYLCAWSVGMSNQPQHFGDGTRLSIL.

This clone has only one observation. The chain joins TRBV29-1 to TRBJ2-7, with D unclear. CDR1 is SQVTM and CDR2 is ANQGSEA in the germline V gene. Trimming took off 0 bases at V and 5 bases at J, with 8 bases between the two ends. CDR3 length: 12 residues. The DNA of the CDR3 is TGCAGCGTTGAAGAGGTGGGCAACGAGCAGTACTTC. Translating it yields CSVEEVGNEQYF.

This chain connects TRBV29-1 to TRBJ1-1; no definite D call. The germline V and J ends were trimmed by 3 bases and 0 bases, with 5 bases remaining between them. Germline assignment: CDR1 SQVTM and CDR2 ANQGSEA. The CDR3 has 12 amino acids. The CDR3 coding sequence is TGCAGCGTTGACGTAATGAACACTGAAGCTTTCTTT. Its protein is CSVDVMNTEAFF.

The rearrangement links TRBV29-1 to TRBJ1-2; D gene uncertain. CDR3 length: 13 residues. The ends were cut back, 4 bases at V and 6 bases at J, with 15 bases in the middle. CDR1 and CDR2 from the germline V gene are SQVTM and ANQGSEA. CDR3 bases: TGCAGCGTTGCCCCAGGCGTTCTTGATGGCTACACCTTC. It codes for CSVAPGVLDGYTF.

Of note for this clone: Within the sample, other DNA sequences also encode this same CDR3. The chain links TRBV9 to TRBJ2-3, with D uncertain. Germline CDR1 is SGDLS and CDR2 is YYNGEE. V was cut by 0 bases and J by 6 bases, with 5 bases left in between. This CDR3 has 12 amino acids. The DNA of the CDR3 is TGTGCCAGCAGCGTAGAGGCGGATACGCAGTATTTT. This sequence encodes CASSVEADTQYF.

The genes are TRBV30 and TRBJ2-7, with D tentatively TRBD1 (6 bases). CDR3 length equals 15 residues. Germline CDR1 GTSNPN, CDR2 SVGIG (reference sequence). The germline V and J ends were trimmed by 0 bases and 1 base, with 13 bases remaining between them. This chain's CDR3 is CAWSVTGHPSYEQYF. For the CDR3, the DNA is TGTGCCTGGAGTGTAACGGGACACCCTTCCTACGAGCAGTACTTC. Complete variable domain (other parts from reference TRBV30 and TRBJ2-7): SQTIHQWPATLVQPVGSPLSLECTVEGTSNPNLYWYRQAAGRGLQLLFYSVGIGQISSEVPQNLSASRPQDRQFILSSKKLLLSDSGFYLCAWSVTGHPSYEQYFGPGTRLTVT.